Each of the 8 T cell receptor beta chains below was sequenced from the same sample in a study of PD-1 blockade in classical Hodgkin lymphoma. Exposure to brentuximab vedotin varied, and each patient had relapsed following autologous stem cell transplantation. TCRdb keeps only in-frame clones here, not all; method: immunoSEQ multiplex PCR. Of around 26,000 clones detected, about 70% appear once; the ten largest clones hold approximately 3.4%. Sequencing used peripheral blood mononuclear cells (PBMCs), obtained at baseline. Receptors originate from a human donor with classical Hodgkin lymphoma.

Here the CDR3 reads CASSPRGFWEQYF. DNA for the CDR3: TGTGCCAGCAGCCCCAGGGGGTTTTGGGAGCAGTACTTC. This chain joins TRBV28 and TRBJ2-7; 7 nucleotides match TRBD1. Trimming removed 6 bases from V and 7 bases from J; junction bases left unmatched: 9. Germline V CDR1 and CDR2: MDHEN, SYDVKM. The CDR3 has 13 residues.

This clone was seen only a few times. This chain connects TRBV19 to TRBJ2-1; no clear D gene. Deletions cut 5 bases from V and 8 bases from J, with 10 bases between. Germline CDR1 is LNHDA and CDR2 is SQIVND (reference sequence). The CDR3 is 12 residues long. The CDR3 loop is CASSVIPYEQFF. The CDR3 DNA reads TGTGCCAGTAGTGTCATCCCGTATGAGCAGTTCTTC. The variable domain in full, with the rest retrieved from reference TRBV19 and TRBJ2-1, is DGGITQSPKYLFRKEGQNVTLSCEQNLNHDAMYWYRQDPGQGLRLIYYSQIVNDFQKGDIAEGYSVSREKKESFPLTVTSAQKNPTAFYLCASSVIPYEQFFGPGTRLTVL.

CDR3: CASSYSEGSGANVLTF. The CDR3 nucleotides read TGTGCCAGCAGTTACTCGGAGGGCTCTGGGGCCAACGTCCTGACTTTC. The rearrangement joins TRBV6-5 to TRBJ2-6; D is perhaps TRBD2 (6 bases). Germline lookup yields CDR1 MNHEY and CDR2 SVGAGI. CDR3 length: 16 residues. Trimming removed 0 bases from V and 0 bases from J, with 6 bases in between.

This chain joins TRBV7-9 and TRBJ2-1, with D possibly TRBD1 on 7 matching bases. CDR1 SEHNR and CDR2 FQNEAQ come from the germline V gene (reference sequence). This CDR3 region has 13 residues. V shed 2 bases and J shed 9 bases, with 11 bases lying between them. CDR3 DNA: TGTGCCAGCAGCTTACTCCAGGGGGGTGAGCAGTTCTTC. It specifies CASSLLQGGEQFF.

Only one count was recorded for this clone. The V and J genes are TRBV27 and TRBJ2-5; no definite D call. This CDR3 region has 13 residues. Trimming left V 6 bases short and J 3 bases short, with 11 bases between. CDR1 and CDR2 from the germline V gene are MNHEY and SMNVEV (reference sequence). CDR3 loop: CASSYRLEETQYF. CDR3 DNA: TGTGCCAGCAGCTATAGGTTGGAAGAGACCCAGTACTTC.

The gene calls are TRBV7-2 and TRBJ2-5, with TRBD2 identical over 12 bases. The germline CDR1 and CDR2 sequences are SGHTA and FQGNSA. CDR3 length: 15 amino acids. The V segment lost 4 bases and the J segment 5 bases; nucleotides outside the gene matches: 5. In DNA form, the CDR3 reads TGTGCCAGCAGCTGGACTAGCGGGGAGGGGGAGACCCAGTACTTC. Translation: CASSWTSGEGETQYF.

This clone has only a few counts. V and J are TRBV9 and TRBJ2-1; a weak D match, TRBD2 (6 bases). With 0 bases removed from V and 5 bases from J, the gap between germline ends came to 9 bases. The CDR3 has 14 amino acids. Germline CDR1 is SGDLS and CDR2 is YYNGEE. The chain's CDR3 is CASSVETGDNEQFF. The CDR3 DNA reads TGTGCCAGCAGCGTAGAAACGGGAGACAATGAGCAGTTCTTC. The full variable domain, in which reference TRBV9 and TRBJ2-1 provide the parts outside the CDR3, is DSGVTQTPKHLITATGQRVTLRCSPRSGDLSVYWYQQSLDQGLQFLIQYYNGEERAKGNILERFSAQQFPDLHSELNLSSLELGDSALYFCASSVETGDNEQFFGPGTRLTVL.

The chain recombines TRBV16 with TRBJ2-3; 7 bases are a match to TRBD2. This CDR3 region has 16 residues. V lost 1 base, J lost 0 bases, and 4 bases stayed unmatched. The germline V gene has CDR1 KGHSY and CDR2 FQNENV. The DNA for the CDR3 is TGTGCCAGCAGCCAATGGGAAGCGGGGAGCACAGATACGCAGTATTTT. Amino acid sequence: CASSQWEAGSTDTQYF.